This T cell receptor (beta chain) appears in the sequencing data of a study of blood T cells in healthy people across ages. Study results and limitations: Per million T cells, the diversity of TCR beta decreased roughly linearly as age advanced.

A sample-barcoded 5' primer and a J-beta primer mix were used in a second PCR of roughly 7 to 11 cycles. Each cDNA molecule carried a tag from a template-switch adaptor that contained 12 random nucleotides. One entry per CDR3 protein results from TCRdb running MiXCR on the 5' RACE reads. The repertoire holds hundreds of thousands of distinct CDR3 sequences, about 30% seen once, with 15% to 17% in the top ten. The CDR3 runs to 15 residues. V gave up 3 bases and J gave up 0 bases; unmatched junction bases: 5. Germline CDR1 SGHRS, CDR2 YFSETQ. Comments on this clonotype: Antigen: not known.

Each donor gave approximately 9.5 milliliters of peripheral blood. The specimen was blood. V is TRBV5-1 and J is TRBJ2-5, with TRBD1 matching 7 bases. The clonotype originates from a woman over 75 in good health. In DNA form, the CDR3 reads TGCGCCAGCAGCTGGACCGGGACAGACCAAGAGACCCAGTACTTC. Translated: CASSWTGTDQETQYF.